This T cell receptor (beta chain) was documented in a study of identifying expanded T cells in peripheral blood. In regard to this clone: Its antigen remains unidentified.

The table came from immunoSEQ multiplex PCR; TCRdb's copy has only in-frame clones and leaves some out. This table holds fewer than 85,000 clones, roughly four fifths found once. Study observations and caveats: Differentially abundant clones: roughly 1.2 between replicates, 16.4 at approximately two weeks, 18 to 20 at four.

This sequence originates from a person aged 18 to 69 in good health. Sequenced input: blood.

CDR3 protein: CASSSSDYARTQYF. The CDR3 DNA is TGTGCCAGCAGCTCGTCAGATTACGCAAGGACCCAGTACTTC. The chain has TRBV11-2 and TRBJ2-5; D is undetermined. This CDR3 contains 14 residues. Trimming took 4 bases from V and 7 from J, leaving 16 bases between them. The V gene's germline CDR1 is SGHAT and CDR2 FQNNGV.